These 23 T cell receptor beta chains were all obtained from the same sample, sequenced in a study of shared clonotypes between healthy human individuals. TCRdb's table, derived via immunoSEQ multiplex PCR, lists solely in-frame clones and lacks some. The sample lists more than 1.2 million clones, roughly 98.5% occurring once. The sequencing sample was made of naive CD4+ T cells sorted from blood. Documented subset: CD45RA+ positively selected. These receptors were collected from a man aged 25-45 years in good health.

The chain links TRBV4-3 to TRBJ2-3; 7 bases align to TRBD2. This CDR3 is built from 15 residues. J was trimmed by 4 bases and V by 4 bases; bases with no gene match: 8. Germline CDR1 and CDR2: LGHNA and YSLEER. The CDR3 DNA follows: TGCGCCAGCAGCCGAGGGCCTAGCGGTTCAGATACGCAGTATTTT. Its translation: CASSRGPSGSDTQYF.

The chain is built from TRBV7-8 and TRBJ2-1; D could derive from TRBD1 or TRBD2 (5 bases each). This CDR3 spans 14 amino acids. Germline V gene data show CDR1 as SGHVS and CDR2 as FQNEAQ. Trimming pared 1 base from V and 3 bases from J, leaving 7 bases between. The CDR3 nucleotides are TGTGCCAGCAGCTTAGAGGGGAGCTACAATGAGCAGTTCTTC. This encodes CASSLEGSYNEQFF. Combining the CDR3 with reference TRBV7-8 and TRBJ2-1 gives the whole variable domain GAGVSQSPRYKVAKRGQDVALRCDPISGHVSLFWYQQALGQGPEFLTYFQNEAQLDKSGLPSDRFFAERPEGSVSTLKIQRTQQEDSAVYLCASSLEGSYNEQFFGPGTRLTVL.

The chain couples TRBV5-1 to TRBJ2-1; 7 nucleotides line up with TRBD1. V lost 4 bases to trimming and J lost 8 bases; unmatched junction nucleotides: 3. The CDR3 contains 12 residues. The germline V gene encodes CDR1 SGHRS and CDR2 YFSETQ. CDR3 amino acids: CASSRTGDEQFF. Written as DNA, the CDR3 is TGCGCCAGCAGCCGAACAGGGGATGAGCAGTTCTTC.

The genes are TRBV4-1 and TRBJ2-4; D remains ambiguous. The CDR3 loop spans 13 amino acids. Germline CDR1 reads MGHRA; CDR2 reads YSYEKL. The germline V and J ends were trimmed by 0 bases and 7 bases, with 7 bases remaining between them. CDR3 region: CASSQDARNIQYF. The CDR3 coding sequence is TGCGCCAGCAGCCAAGATGCCAGGAACATTCAGTACTTC.

The chain has TRBV13 and TRBJ2-4; D not resolved. The V end lost 1 base, the J end lost 0 bases, and 22 bases lay between the germline ends. The CDR3 is 20 amino acids. Looked up from germline, CDR1 is PRHDT and CDR2 is FYEKMQ (reference sequence). CDR3 sequence (DNA): TGTGCCAGCAGCTTAGAAGATGGACCGATTCCAATCCTAGCCAAAAACATTCAGTACTTC. Its protein is CASSLEDGPIPILAKNIQYF.

This chain uses TRBV5-1 with TRBJ2-7; 7 bases are a match to TRBD2. Germline V gene data show CDR1 as SGHRS and CDR2 as YFSETQ. This CDR3 has 16 residues. V shed 0 bases and J 0 bases; nucleotides not matched to a gene: 6. CDR3: CASSLDPLASSYEQYF. CDR3 sequence (DNA): TGCGCCAGCAGCTTGGACCCACTAGCGTCCTCCTACGAGCAGTACTTC.

This CDR3 is CASSSGWGAPAFF. The CDR3 region has the DNA TGTGCCAGCAGTTCAGGATGGGGGGCGCCGGCTTTCTTT. The chain carries TRBV6-1 and TRBJ1-1; perhaps TRBD1 as D (6 bases). The CDR3 length is 13 residues. Germline values: CDR1 MNHNS, CDR2 SASEGT. V was shortened by 5 bases and J by 11 bases, with 18 bases between the two germline ends.

The chain couples TRBV5-1 to TRBJ2-1; a possible D gene is TRBD1 (6 bases). Trimming cost V 8 bases and J 0 bases, with 15 bases left between them. CDR3 length: 15 amino acids. The V gene's germline CDR1 is SGHRS and CDR2 YFSETQ. CDR3 sequence (DNA): TGCGCCAGTTCGCCCCGGGACACCTCCTACAATGAGCAGTTCTTC. Residues: CASSPRDTSYNEQFF.

The rearrangement uses TRBV5-1 and TRBJ2-3; 7 positions match TRBD1. V shed 4 bases, J shed 2 bases, and the junction held 4 bases outside the gene matches. The CDR3 consists of 14 residues. Germline assignment: CDR1 SGHRS and CDR2 YFSETQ. The CDR3 loop is CASSDRASTDTQYF. In DNA form, the CDR3 reads TGCGCCAGCAGCGACAGGGCTTCCACAGATACGCAGTATTTT.

This chain connects TRBV11-3 to TRBJ2-3; TRBD1 matches 8 bases. V shed 4 bases, J shed 5 bases, and the junction held 5 bases outside the gene matches. The CDR3 spans 14 residues. Germline CDR1 is SGHNT and CDR2 is YENEEA. CDR3 sequence: CASSSNRGIDTQYF. In DNA, the CDR3 is TGTGCCAGCAGCTCGAACAGGGGGATAGATACGCAGTATTTT.

This chain uses TRBV7-6 with TRBJ1-1; D not certain. The CDR3 consists of 14 residues. The germline gives CDR1 SGHVS, CDR2 FNYEAQ. V was cut by 1 base and J by 2 bases, with 8 bases left in between. The CDR3: CASSLVAGNTEAFF. As DNA, the CDR3 is TGTGCCAGCAGCTTAGTTGCAGGAAACACTGAAGCTTTCTTT.

V and J are TRBV5-4 and TRBJ2-6, with D perhaps given as TRBD1 or TRBD2 (5 bases each). Germline assignment: CDR1 SGHNT and CDR2 YYREEE (reference sequence). The CDR3 is made up of 17 amino acids. Trimming cost V 2 bases and J 2 bases, with 14 bases left between them. CDR3 loop: CASSFLGLGAGANVLTF. Written as DNA, the CDR3 is TGTGCCAGCAGCTTCTTAGGGCTGGGGGCTGGGGCCAACGTCCTGACTTTC.

V and J are TRBV21-1 and TRBJ2-1. TRBV21-1 is an annotated pseudogene. CDR3 size: 18 residues. The CDR3 nucleotides read TGTGCCAGCAGCAAAGCTGGATCTTGGAGGACAACCGGGGATGAGCAGTTCTTC. Protein: CASSKAGSWRTTGDEQFF.

This chain connects TRBV27 to TRBJ2-7; 8 bases agree with TRBD2. Germline values: CDR1 MNHEY, CDR2 SMNVEV (reference sequence). V lost 8 bases to trimming and J lost 5 bases; unmatched junction nucleotides: 14. This CDR3 has 15 amino acids. The CDR3 reads CASCTLSGSQNEQYF. In DNA form, the CDR3 reads TGTGCCAGCTGCACCCTGAGCGGGAGCCAGAACGAGCAGTACTTC.

The count of this clone is one. This chain uses TRBV10-3 with TRBJ1-5; 7 nucleotides align to TRBD1. Looked up from germline, CDR1 is ENHRY and CDR2 is SYGVKD. CDR3 length: 13 amino acids. J gave up 5 bases and V 10 bases, and 8 bases lay outside the gene matches. CDR3 sequence reads: CATRDREDQPQHF. The CDR3 DNA sequence: TGTGCCACGCGAGACAGGGAGGATCAGCCCCAGCATTTT.

V usage is TRBV18 and J usage is TRBJ2-1, with TRBD2 matching over 11 bases. Germline V gene data show CDR1 as KGHSH and CDR2 as LQKENI. This CDR3 contains 19 residues. J lost 3 bases, V lost 2 bases, and 12 bases had no gene match. The CDR3 sequence is CASSPSRKLAGVFYNEQFF. CDR3 DNA sequence: TGTGCCAGCTCACCATCGCGAAAACTAGCGGGAGTCTTCTACAATGAGCAGTTCTTC.

This CDR3 is CASSPLDRLNTEAFF. DNA for the CDR3: TGTGCCAGCAGCCCCTTGGACAGGCTGAACACTGAAGCTTTCTTT. The chain carries TRBV4-2 and TRBJ1-1; 7 bases agree with TRBD1. The V gene's germline CDR1 is LGHNA and CDR2 YNFKEQ. J lost 0 bases, V lost 4 bases, and 5 bases had no gene match. This CDR3 has 15 amino acids.

The chain couples TRBV4-3 to TRBJ2-2; D call uncertain. Germline V lookup: CDR1 LGHNA, CDR2 YSLEER. The CDR3 runs 14 residues. Trimming left V 1 base short and J 6 bases short, with 9 bases between. CDR3 DNA sequence: TGCGCCAGCAGCCAAGTTTGGGATTCCGGGGAGCTGTTTTTT. Its protein is CASSQVWDSGELFF.

The chain employs TRBV29-1 and TRBJ1-5; TRBD1 might be the D (5 bases). There are 14 residues in the CDR3. Germline V CDR1 and CDR2: SQVTM, ANQGSEA. V lost 4 bases and J 0 bases, leaving 10 bases between the germline ends. The CDR3 DNA follows: TGCAGCGTTGGAGGGGATAATAGCAATCAGCCCCAGCATTTT. It translates to CSVGGDNSNQPQHF.

The rearrangement links TRBV6-4 to TRBJ1-1, with unresolved D. The ends were cut back, 6 bases at V and 0 bases at J, with 8 bases in the middle. This CDR3 region has 13 residues. Germline V gives CDR1 MRHNA, CDR2 SNTAGT. CDR3 amino acids: CASSHKLNTEAFF. DNA for the CDR3: TGTGCCAGCAGCCACAAACTGAACACTGAAGCTTTCTTT.

The rearrangement uses TRBV2 and TRBJ1-5; TRBD1 agrees at 7 bases. Germline V CDR1 and CDR2: SNHLY, FYNNEI. There are 14 residues in the CDR3. Losses at the gene ends were 6 bases for V and 3 bases for J; bases not matched to a gene: 5. The CDR3 DNA follows: TGTGCCAGCAGCGCGACAGGGATCAATCAGCCCCAGCATTTT. Amino acids: CASSATGINQPQHF.

J is TRBJ2-3 and V is TRBV7-9, with 12 nucleotides matching TRBD1. V was clipped by 6 bases and J by 6 bases; unmatched bases: 7. The CDR3 sequence is 15 residues long. Germline loops: CDR1 SEHNR, CDR2 FQNEAQ (reference sequence). This CDR3 is CASSLRDRGPDTQYF. In nucleotides, the CDR3 is TGTGCCAGCAGTCTCCGGGACAGGGGGCCGGATACGCAGTATTTT.

The gene calls are TRBV6-1 and TRBJ2-2; 10 bases fit TRBD2. Germline V gene data show CDR1 as MNHNS and CDR2 as SASEGT. CDR3 length equals 18 residues. V lost 1 base and J lost 1; bases outside the gene matches: 6. CDR3 in amino acids: CASSEVLAGAQNTGELFF. In nucleotides, the CDR3 is TGTGCCAGCAGTGAAGTCCTAGCGGGAGCGCAGAACACCGGGGAGCTGTTTTTT.